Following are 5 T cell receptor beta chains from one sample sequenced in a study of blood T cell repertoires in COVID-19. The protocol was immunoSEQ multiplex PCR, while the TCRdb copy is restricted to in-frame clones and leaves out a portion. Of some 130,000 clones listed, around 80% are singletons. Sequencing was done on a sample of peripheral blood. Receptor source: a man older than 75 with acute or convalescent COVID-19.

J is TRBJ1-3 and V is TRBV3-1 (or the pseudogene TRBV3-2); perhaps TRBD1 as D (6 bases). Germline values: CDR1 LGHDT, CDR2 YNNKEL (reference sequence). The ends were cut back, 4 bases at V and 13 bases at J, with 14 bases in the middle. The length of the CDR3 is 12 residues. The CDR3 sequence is CASSLRSDRIYF. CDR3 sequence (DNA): TGTGCCAGCAGCCTACGATCGGACAGAATATATTTT.

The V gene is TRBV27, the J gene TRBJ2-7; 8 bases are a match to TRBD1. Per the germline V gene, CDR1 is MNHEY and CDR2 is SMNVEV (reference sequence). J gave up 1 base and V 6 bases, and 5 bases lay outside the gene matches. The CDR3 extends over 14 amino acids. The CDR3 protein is CASRPDRGSYEQYF. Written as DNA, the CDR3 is TGTGCCAGCAGACCCGACAGGGGTTCCTACGAGCAGTACTTC.

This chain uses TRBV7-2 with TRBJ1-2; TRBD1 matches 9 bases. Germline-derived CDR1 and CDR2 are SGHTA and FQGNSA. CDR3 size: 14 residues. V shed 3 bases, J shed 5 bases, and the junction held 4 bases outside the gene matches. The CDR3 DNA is TGTGCCAGCAGCTTCCCGGGACAGGGATATGGCTACACCTTC. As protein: CASSFPGQGYGYTF.

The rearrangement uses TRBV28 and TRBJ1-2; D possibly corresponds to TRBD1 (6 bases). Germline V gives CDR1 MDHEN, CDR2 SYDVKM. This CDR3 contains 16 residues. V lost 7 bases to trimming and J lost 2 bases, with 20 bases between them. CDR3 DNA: TGTGCCAGCACAACCGGGGGCGGGGGGTTCAACTATGGCTACACCTTC. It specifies CASTTGGGGFNYGYTF.

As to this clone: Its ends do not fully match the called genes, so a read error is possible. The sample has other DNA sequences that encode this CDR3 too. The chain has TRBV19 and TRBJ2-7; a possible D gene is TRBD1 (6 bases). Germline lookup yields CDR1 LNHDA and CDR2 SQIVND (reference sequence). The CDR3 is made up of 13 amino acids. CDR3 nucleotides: TGTGCCAGTAGTAAACAGGGCTTTCGCGAGCAGTACTTT. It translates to CASSKQGFREQYF. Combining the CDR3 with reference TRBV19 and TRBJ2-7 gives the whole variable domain DGGITQSPKYLFRKEGQNVTLSCEQNLNHDAMYWYRQDPGQGLRLIYYSQIVNDFQKGDIAEGYSVSREKKESFPLTVTSAQKNPTAFYLCASSKQGFREQYFGPGTRLTVT.